A selection of T cell receptor beta chains follows, all from one sample in a study of blood T cell repertoires in COVID-19. The assay was immunoSEQ multiplex PCR, and TCRdb's table has in-frame clones only and misses some. Seen here are around 330,000 clones, 85% observed once, and the top ten hold 1.9%. The sample taken for sequencing was PBMCs or T cells enriched from blood (not recorded which). These receptors came from a woman between 25 and 40 years old who had been exposed to COVID-19. CDR3s include the opening cysteine and the closing phenylalanine or tryptophan. The order of the fields is J gene, D gene, V gene, CDR3 length, clone size, CDR3 protein, CDR3 DNA. The D gene is left open where the match is weak. Where a row states a size, it is once, few, many or the class of an expanded clone; other rows omit it.

TRBJ2-1 - TRBV19 14 - CASSTPGRYNEQFF TGTGCCAGTAGTACCCCTGGGAGATACAATGAGCAGTTCTTC
TRBJ1-1 - TRBV30 11 - CAWSVQVKAFF TGTGCCTGGAGTGTACAGGTCAAAGCTTTCTTT
TRBJ1-2 TRBD1 TRBV29-1 15 - CSVDRTGQGNYGYTF TGCAGCGTGGATAGAACGGGACAGGGAAATTACGGCTACACCTTC
TRBJ1-6 - TRBV20-1 15 - CSASPGLTYNSPLHF TGCAGTGCTAGTCCGGGACTGACCTATAATTCACCCCTCCACTTT
TRBJ2-5 - TRBV5-1 18 - CASSRGLGQGLFQETQYF TGCGCCAGCAGCAGGGGTCTAGGACAGGGACTATTTCAAGAGACCCAGTACTTC
TRBJ1-3 TRBD1 TRBV7-3 16 - CASSRIQGLVGNTIYF TGTGCCAGCAGCCGTATACAGGGGTTGGTTGGAAACACCATATATTTT
TRBJ1-2 TRBD1 TRBV5-6 15 - CASSLPKTGDYGYTF TGTGCCAGCAGCTTGCCGAAGACAGGGGACTATGGCTACACCTTC
TRBJ2-1 - TRBV4-1 14 - CASSQAPMEHEQFF TGCGCCAGCAGCCAAGCCCCCATGGAGCATGAGCAGTTCTTC
TRBJ2-1 TRBD1 TRBV18 15 - CASYGGQGAFNEQFF TGTGCCAGCTACGGGGGACAGGGGGCATTTAATGAGCAGTTCTTC
TRBJ2-5 - TRBV7-9 15 - CASSLGNSPQETQYF TGTGCCAGCAGCTTAGGGAATAGCCCCCAAGAGACCCAGTACTTC
TRBJ1-2 - TRBV5-1 12 few CASSPGQGGYTF TGCGCCAGCAGCCCAGGGCAGGGTGGCTACACCTTC
TRBJ1-6 - TRBV5-6 12 - CASSLAPPGSRF TGTGCCAGCAGCTTGGCCCCCCCCGGGTCTCGATTC
TRBJ2-1 TRBD2 TRBV9 14 - CASRAGTSNNEQFF TGTGCCAGCAGAGCCGGGACTAGCAACAATGAGCAGTTCTTC
TRBJ1-6 - TRBV30 13 - CAWSVQVRSPLHF TGTGCCTGGAGTGTACAGGTTCGATCACCCCTCCACTTT
TRBJ2-1 - TRBV27 15 - CASSSLGGYYNEQFF TGTGCCAGCAGTTCCCTAGGGGGTTACTACAATGAGCAGTTCTTC
TRBJ2-7 TRBD1 TRBV2 14 - CASSEGQGIYEQYF TGTGCCAGCAGCGAGGGACAGGGGATCTACGAGCAGTACTTC